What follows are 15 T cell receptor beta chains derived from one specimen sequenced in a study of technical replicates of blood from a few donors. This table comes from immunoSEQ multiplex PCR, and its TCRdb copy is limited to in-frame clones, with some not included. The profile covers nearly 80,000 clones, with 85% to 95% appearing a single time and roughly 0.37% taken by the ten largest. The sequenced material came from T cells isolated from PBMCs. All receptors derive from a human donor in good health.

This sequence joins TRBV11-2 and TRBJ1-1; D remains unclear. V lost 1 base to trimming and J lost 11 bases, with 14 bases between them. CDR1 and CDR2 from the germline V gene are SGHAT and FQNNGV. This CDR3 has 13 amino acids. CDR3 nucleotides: TGTGCCAGCAGCTTAGTTTTGGGAGGAGACGCTTTCTTT. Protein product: CASSLVLGGDAFF.

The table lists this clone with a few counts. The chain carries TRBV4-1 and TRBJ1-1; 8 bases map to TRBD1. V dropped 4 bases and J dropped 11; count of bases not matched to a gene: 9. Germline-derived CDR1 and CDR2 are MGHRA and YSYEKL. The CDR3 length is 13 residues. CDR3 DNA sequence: TGCGCCAGCAGCCCAGGGGGGGGACAGGTGGCTTTCTTT. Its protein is CASSPGGGQVAFF.

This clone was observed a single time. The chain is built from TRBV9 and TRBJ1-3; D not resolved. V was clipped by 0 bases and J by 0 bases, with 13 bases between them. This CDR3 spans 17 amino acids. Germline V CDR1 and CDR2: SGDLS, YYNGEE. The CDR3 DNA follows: TGTGCCAGCAGCGTAGATCGCGTAACAGACTCTGGAAACACCATATATTTT. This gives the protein CASSVDRVTDSGNTIYF.

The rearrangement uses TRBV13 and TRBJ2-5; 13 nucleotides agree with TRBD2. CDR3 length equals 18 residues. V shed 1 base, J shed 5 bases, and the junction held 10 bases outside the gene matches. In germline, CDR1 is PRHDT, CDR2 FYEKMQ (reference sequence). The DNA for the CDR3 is TGTGCCAGCAGCTTAGTGTTCGGGACTAGCGGGACCTCGGAGACCCAGTACTTC. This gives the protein CASSLVFGTSGTSETQYF.

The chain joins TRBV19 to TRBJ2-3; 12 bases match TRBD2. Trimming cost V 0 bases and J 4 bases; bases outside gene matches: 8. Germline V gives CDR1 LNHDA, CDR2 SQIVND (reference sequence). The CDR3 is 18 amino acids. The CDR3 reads CASSIDQTSGSGADTQYF. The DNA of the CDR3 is TGTGCCAGTAGTATAGATCAGACTAGCGGGAGCGGTGCAGATACGCAGTATTTT. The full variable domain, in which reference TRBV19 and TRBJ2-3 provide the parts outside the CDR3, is DGGITQSPKYLFRKEGQNVTLSCEQNLNHDAMYWYRQDPGQGLRLIYYSQIVNDFQKGDIAEGYSVSREKKESFPLTVTSAQKNPTAFYLCASSIDQTSGSGADTQYFGPGTRLTVL.

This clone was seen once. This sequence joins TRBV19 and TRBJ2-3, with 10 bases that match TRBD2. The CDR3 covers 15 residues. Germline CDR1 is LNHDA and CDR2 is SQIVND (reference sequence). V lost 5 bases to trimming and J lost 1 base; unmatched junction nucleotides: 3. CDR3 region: CASSAGTSGTDTQYF. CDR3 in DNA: TGTGCCAGTAGTGCCGGGACTAGCGGCACAGATACGCAGTATTTT.

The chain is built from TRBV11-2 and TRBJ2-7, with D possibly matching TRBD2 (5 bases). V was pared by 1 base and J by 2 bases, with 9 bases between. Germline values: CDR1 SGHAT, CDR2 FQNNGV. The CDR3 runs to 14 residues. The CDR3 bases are TGTGCCAGCAGCTTAGGAGGGCCAGCCTACGAGCAGTACTTC. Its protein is CASSLGGPAYEQYF.

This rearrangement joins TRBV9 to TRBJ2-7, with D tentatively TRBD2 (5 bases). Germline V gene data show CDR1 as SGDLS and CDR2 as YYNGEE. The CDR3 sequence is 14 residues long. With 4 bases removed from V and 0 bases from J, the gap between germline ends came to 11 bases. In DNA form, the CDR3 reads TGTGCCAGCAGCCCGGGTGACTACTCCTACGAGCAGTACTTC. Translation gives CASSPGDYSYEQYF. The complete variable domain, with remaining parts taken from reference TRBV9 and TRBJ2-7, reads DSGVTQTPKHLITATGQRVTLRCSPRSGDLSVYWYQQSLDQGLQFLIQYYNGEERAKGNILERFSAQQFPDLHSELNLSSLELGDSALYFCASSPGDYSYEQYFGPGTRLTVT.

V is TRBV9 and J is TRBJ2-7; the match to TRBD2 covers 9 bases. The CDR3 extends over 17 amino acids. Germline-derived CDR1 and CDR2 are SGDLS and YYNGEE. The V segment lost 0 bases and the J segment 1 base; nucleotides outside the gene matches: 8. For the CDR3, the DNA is TGTGCCAGCAGCGTAGCAGTAGCGGGAGATGGGTCCTACGAGCAGTACTTC. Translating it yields CASSVAVAGDGSYEQYF.

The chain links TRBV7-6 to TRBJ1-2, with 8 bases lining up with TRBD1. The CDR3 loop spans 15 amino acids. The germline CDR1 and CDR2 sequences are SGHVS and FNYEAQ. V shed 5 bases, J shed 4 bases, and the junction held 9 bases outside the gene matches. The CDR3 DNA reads TGTGCCAGCAGCGGATGGACAGGGCAAGGCTATGGCTACACCTTC. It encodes CASSGWTGQGYGYTF.

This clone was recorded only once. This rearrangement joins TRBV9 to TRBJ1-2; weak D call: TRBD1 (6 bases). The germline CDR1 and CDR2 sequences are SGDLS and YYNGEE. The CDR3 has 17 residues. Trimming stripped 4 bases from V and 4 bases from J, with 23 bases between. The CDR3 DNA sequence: TGTGCCAGCAGCCCCCAGGGGTCCCCTGCGGTCGCCTATGGCTACACCTTC. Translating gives CASSPQGSPAVAYGYTF.

CDR3 region: CASSQGAAGGLNTEAFF. CDR3 DNA sequence: TGCGCCAGCAGCCAAGGGGCGGCCGGGGGGTTGAACACTGAAGCTTTCTTT. The chain employs TRBV4-3 and TRBJ1-1; TRBD1 might be the D (5 bases). Germline CDR1 LGHNA, CDR2 YSLEER. This CDR3 contains 17 residues. Trimming left V 1 base short and J 0 bases short, with 15 bases between.

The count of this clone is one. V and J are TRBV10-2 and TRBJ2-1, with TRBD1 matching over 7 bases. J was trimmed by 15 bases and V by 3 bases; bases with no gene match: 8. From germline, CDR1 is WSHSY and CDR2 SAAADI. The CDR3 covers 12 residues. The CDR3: CASSETGTDGFF. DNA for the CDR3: TGCGCCAGCAGTGAAACCGGGACAGATGGGTTCTTC.

CDR3 DNA sequence: TGTGCCAGCAGCTTAGGCGGGAGAAACAATGAGCAGTTCTTC. It yields the protein CASSLGGRNNEQFF. The genes are TRBV13 and TRBJ2-1; D may be TRBD2 (6 bases). Germline V CDR1 and CDR2: PRHDT, FYEKMQ (reference sequence). Trimming cost V 0 bases and J 5 bases, with 8 bases left between them. The CDR3 extends over 14 amino acids.

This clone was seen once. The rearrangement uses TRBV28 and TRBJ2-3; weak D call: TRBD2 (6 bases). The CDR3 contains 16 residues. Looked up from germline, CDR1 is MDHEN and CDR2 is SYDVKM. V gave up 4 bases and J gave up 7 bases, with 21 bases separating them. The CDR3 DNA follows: TGTGCCAGCAGTTCGTTCCGGGGCGCCGCGGGAAATACGCAGTATTTT. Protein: CASSSFRGAAGNTQYF.